This T cell receptor (beta chain) was identified during a study of blood T cells in healthy people across ages. Sample-barcoded 5' priming and a J-beta primer mix drove a second PCR of about 7 to 12 cycles. TCRdb fed the 5' RACE reads into MiXCR, producing one record per CDR3 protein. The sample lists approximately 790,000 distinct CDR3 sequences; around two thirds were seen once. The CDR3 has 15 amino acids. Looked up from germline, CDR1 is SGHTA and CDR2 is FQGNSA. Trimming removed 4 bases at V and 0 bases at J, with 10 bases between. This clonotype was counted a few times. Per sample, at least 5.5 micrograms of total RNA were extracted.

This TCR derives from a man between 25 and 39 years old in good health. Sequencing input: blood. The chain recombines TRBV7-2 with TRBJ2-1; no clear D. CDR3: CASSSQTSSYNEQFF. In nucleotides, the CDR3 is TGTGCCAGCAGCTCCCAAACGAGCTCCTACAATGAGCAGTTCTTC. Looking up the rest from reference TRBV7-2 and TRBJ2-1 gives the full variable domain: GAGVSQSPSNKVTEKGKDVELRCDPISGHTALYWYRQSLGQGLEFLIYFQGNSAPDKSGLPSDRFSAERTGGSVSTLTIQRTQQEDSAVYLCASSSQTSSYNEQFFGPGTRLTVL.